This record covers a single T cell receptor beta chain. In the original processing: Amplified reference gene primers provided the basis for estimating nucleated cell counts. Assay: immunoSEQ multiplex PCR; the TCRdb copy retains only in-frame clones and omits some. The DNA was the basis for D and trimming; V, J and clone size are from that table. Of roughly 250,000 clones in the sample, approximately 79% were seen once. The CDR3 is 14 amino acids. The germline V gene encodes CDR1 GTSNPN and CDR2 SVGIG (reference sequence). The ends were cut back, 5 bases at V and 1 base at J, with 13 bases in the middle. This record belongs to a study of blood T cell repertoires in COVID-19. Study-level information: Samples taken during acute and convalescent COVID-19 were collected in the United States, Italy and Spain.

The V call is TRBV30, the J call TRBJ2-3, with a tentative D call TRBD2 (6 bases). The sample comprised peripheral blood. The receptor was derived from a woman aged 35 to 49 with active or convalescent COVID-19. CDR3 loop: CAWGGVAGTDTQYF. The DNA for the CDR3 is TGTGCCTGGGGGGGAGTAGCGGGCACAGATACGCAGTATTTT.